One sample yielded the 27 T cell receptor beta chains listed below, sequenced in a study of immune heterogeneity within non-small cell lung tumors. The TCR beta CDR3 region was amplified by multiplex PCR employing 32 V and 13 J primers. MiXCR was run by TCRdb on the multiplex PCR reads, yielding one entry per CDR3 protein. The sample consists of about 4,500 distinct CDR3 sequences, around 23% of them appearing once. Template input was genomic DNA from bulk tumor (around 630 ng per sample). Doctors removed several biopsies from each primary tumor during surgery, keeping them far apart. The patients were newly diagnosed with non-small cell lung cancer, had not been treated, and had curative surgery. Sequenced material: lung tumor tissue. Source of these receptors: a man aged 55-75 years with non-small cell lung cancer.

In its sample, this clonotype is medium-sized. V gene TRBV6-2 or TRBV6-3 combines with J gene TRBJ1-2, with D hard to call. This CDR3 is 16 amino acids long. V lost 2 bases to trimming and J lost 7 bases, with 20 bases between them. Germline loops: CDR1 MNHEY, CDR2 SVGEGT. The CDR3 DNA follows: TGTGCCAGCAGTTACCCCGTATTGACCATCGGCGGTGGCTACACCTTC. Translating gives CASSYPVLTIGGGYTF.

By sample fraction, this clonotype is medium-sized. This chain uses TRBV12-3 or TRBV12-4 with TRBJ2-1; 10 bases map to TRBD2. V trimming: 4 bases; J trimming: 0 bases; junction bases outside the gene matches: 18. This CDR3 spans 21 amino acids. DNA for the CDR3: TGTGCCAGCAGTTCCTCCGGGACTAGCGCTACTAAAAAGAGCTCCTACAATGAGCAGTTCTTC. It yields the protein CASSSSGTSATKKSSYNEQFF.

This clonotype is deemed medium-sized (0.01 to 0.1%). V and J are TRBV10-1 and TRBJ1-3; D is undetermined. V was pared by 6 bases and J by 3 bases, with 6 bases between. The CDR3 extends over 12 amino acids. The germline V gene has CDR1 WNHNN and CDR2 SYGVQD (reference sequence). CDR3 sequence: CASSPNGNTIYF. In DNA, the CDR3 is TGCGCCAGCAGCCCAAATGGAAACACCATATATTTT.

The chain links TRBV19 to TRBJ2-7; D may be TRBD2 (7 bases). Trimming stripped 3 bases from V and 1 base from J, with 13 bases between. The CDR3 is 15 residues long. Germline CDR1 reads LNHDA; CDR2 reads SQIVND (reference sequence). The CDR3 is CASSIQGRGSYEQYF. The DNA for the CDR3 is TGTGCCAGTAGTATTCAGGGGAGGGGATCCTACGAGCAGTACTTC.

The chain employs TRBV19 and TRBJ2-7; D ambiguous. Germline CDR1 LNHDA, CDR2 SQIVND (reference sequence). The CDR3 length is 15 residues. Trimming took off 4 bases at V and 4 bases at J, with 17 bases between the two ends. The CDR3 DNA follows: TGTGCCAGTAGTACAGCATCATCGCCCTTTTACGAGCAGTACTTC. It specifies CASSTASSPFYEQYF. The whole variable domain, filled in from reference TRBV19 and TRBJ2-7, reads DGGITQSPKYLFRKEGQNVTLSCEQNLNHDAMYWYRQDPGQGLRLIYYSQIVNDFQKGDIAEGYSVSREKKESFPLTVTSAQKNPTAFYLCASSTASSPFYEQYFGPGTRLTVT.

As concerns this clonotype: A junction end diverges from the germline sequence, so it may reflect a read error. The gene calls are TRBV2 and TRBJ2-7; unclear D gene. The CDR3 extends over 13 amino acids. Looked up from germline, CDR1 is SNHLY and CDR2 is FYNNEI. CDR3 residues: CSRGTAVGYEQYF. CDR3 bases: TGTTCCAGAGGTACAGCCGTAGGGTACGAGCAGTACTTC. Complete variable domain (other parts from reference TRBV2 and TRBJ2-7): EPEVTQTPSHQVTQMGQEVILRCVPISNHLYFYWYRQILGQKVEFLVSFYNNEISEKSEIFDDQFSVERPDGSNFTLKIRSTKLEDSAMYFCSRGTAVGYEQYFGPGTRLTVT.

This clonotype counts as medium-sized. The chain uses TRBV28 and TRBJ1-1, with a weak D call TRBD1 (6 bases). From germline, CDR1 is MDHEN and CDR2 SYDVKM. The V end lost 1 base, the J end lost 0 bases, and 15 bases lay between the germline ends. The CDR3 runs 17 residues. CDR3 bases: TGTGCCAGCAGTTTATATTACAGGGTTGAAATGAACACTGAAGCTTTCTTT. Residues: CASSLYYRVEMNTEAFF.

Sample share makes this clonotype medium-sized. This rearrangement joins TRBV19 to TRBJ2-7; the D gene is possibly TRBD2 (5 bases). The CDR3 runs 13 residues. V was cut by 8 bases and J by 1 base, with 12 bases left in between. Germline CDR1 reads LNHDA; CDR2 reads SQIVND (reference sequence). This CDR3 reads CASLYGESYEQYF. CDR3 coding DNA: TGTGCCAGTTTGTACGGGGAATCCTACGAGCAGTACTTC.

This clonotype is labeled medium-sized (0.01 to 0.1%). The rearrangement uses TRBV12-3 or TRBV12-4 and TRBJ1-5; 8 bases map to TRBD1. The ends lost 3 bases at V and 4 bases at J; junction bases unmatched: 5. This CDR3 has 15 amino acids. The CDR3, as DNA: TGTGCCAGCAGTTTCCCCCAGGGGGCGAATCAGCCCCAGCATTTT. As protein: CASSFPQGANQPQHF.

This clonotype is labeled as large (0.1 to 1%). The gene calls are TRBV28 and TRBJ2-2; no definite D call. The CDR3 spans 14 residues. Germline CDR1 and CDR2: MDHEN and SYDVKM. V was shortened by 5 bases and J by 4 bases, with 11 bases between the two germline ends. This CDR3 reads CASSAYSATGELFF. For the CDR3, the DNA is TGTGCCAGCAGTGCCTATTCGGCCACCGGGGAGCTGTTTTTT.

The rearrangement uses TRBV9 and TRBJ2-3; TRBD2 matches at 7 bases. The V segment lost 3 bases and the J segment 0 bases; nucleotides outside the gene matches: 10. The CDR3 is made up of 17 amino acids. Germline V gives CDR1 SGDLS, CDR2 YYNGEE. The CDR3 nucleotides are TGTGCCAGCAGCGCCGCGGGGCTAGCGGATAGCACAGATACGCAGTATTTT. Its protein is CASSAAGLADSTDTQYF.

This clonotype is medium-sized (0.01 to 0.1%) within its sample. The CDR3 nucleotides are TGTGCCAGCAGCTTAACCCGGGGAGGTGTGAGGAATGAGCAGTTCTTC. This gives the protein CASSLTRGGVRNEQFF. The rearrangement links TRBV7-3 to TRBJ2-1, with D possibly matching TRBD2 (6 bases). This CDR3 has 16 amino acids. The germline gives CDR1 SGHTA, CDR2 FQGTGA. Trimming cost V 0 bases and J 7 bases, with 16 bases left between them. Complete variable domain (other parts from reference TRBV7-3 and TRBJ2-1): GAGVSQTPSNKVTEKGKYVELRCDPISGHTALYWYRQSLGQGPEFLIYFQGTGAADDSGLPNDRFFAVRPEGSVSTLKIQRTERGDSAVYLCASSLTRGGVRNEQFFGPGTRLTVL.

This clonotype was counted between two and nine times. This chain connects TRBV19 to TRBJ2-1; D uncertain. This CDR3 has 13 amino acids. The germline gives CDR1 LNHDA, CDR2 SQIVND (reference sequence). Trimming stripped 1 base from V and 6 bases from J, with 7 bases between. The CDR3 is CASSIVEGNEQFF. The CDR3 DNA follows: TGTGCCAGTAGTATAGTGGAAGGCAATGAGCAGTTCTTC.

The chain carries TRBV5-1 and TRBJ1-6; the match to TRBD1 covers 10 bases. The CDR3 contains 15 residues. V was pared by 4 bases and J by 6 bases, with 4 bases of the junction left unmatched. In germline, CDR1 is SGHRS, CDR2 YFSETQ. The CDR3 DNA sequence: TGCGCCAGCAGCCCGGGACAGGGGAGTAATTCACCCCTCCACTTT. Encoded protein: CASSPGQGSNSPLHF.

The V gene is TRBV3-1, the J gene TRBJ2-1; TRBD2 aligns across 7 bases. CDR1 is LGHDT, CDR2 YNNKEL, per germline (reference sequence). The junction had 7 bases not matched to a gene; V was cut back by 5 bases and J by 6 bases. The CDR3 extends over 14 amino acids. As DNA, the CDR3 is TGTGCCAGCAGCTTACTAGCGAGAGTCAATGAGCAGTTCTTC. It specifies CASSLLARVNEQFF.

This chain uses TRBV29-1 with TRBJ1-1, with D possibly matching TRBD1 (6 bases). V was trimmed by 7 bases and J by 4 bases, leaving 16 bases between them. Germline-derived CDR1 and CDR2 are SQVTM and ANQGSEA. The CDR3 sequence is 13 residues long. CDR3 in DNA: TGCAGCGGGAGGGGGAATTTCGGCACTGAAGCTTTCTTT. It specifies CSGRGNFGTEAFF.

Comment on this clonotype: Being one base from a much bigger clone, this may be a read error. The chain carries TRBV10-3 and TRBJ1-6; 7 bases align to TRBD1. CDR3 length: 15 residues. After removal of 6 bases from V and 10 bases from J, the junction contained 12 bases not matched to a gene. In germline, CDR1 is ENHRY, CDR2 SYGVKD. CDR3 in DNA: TGTGCCATCAGCAAGGGACAGTGGGATCGATCACCCCTCCACTTT. Its protein is CAISKGQWDRSPLHF.

CDR3 sequence reads: CASSDVAGGAGTGELFF. The CDR3 DNA follows: TGTGCCAGCAGTGATGTAGCGGGAGGAGCAGGGACCGGGGAGCTGTTTTTT. The rearrangement joins TRBV6-4 to TRBJ2-2; 10 bases are a match to TRBD2. J gave up 5 bases and V 3 bases, and 9 bases lay outside the gene matches. Per the germline V gene, CDR1 is MRHNA and CDR2 is SNTAGT. The CDR3 has 17 amino acids.

This clonotype has only a few counts. The J gene is TRBJ2-1, the V gene TRBV28, with 10 nucleotides matching TRBD2. CDR1 is MDHEN and CDR2 is SYDVKM in the germline V gene. CDR3 length: 16 amino acids. Trimming removed 6 bases from V and 2 bases from J; junction bases left unmatched: 7. CDR3 loop: CASSLTSGATYNEQFF. CDR3 bases: TGTGCCAGCAGCCTTACTAGCGGGGCCACCTACAATGAGCAGTTCTTC.

The rearrangement uses TRBV4-2 and TRBJ2-1; unclear D gene. The CDR3 has 16 amino acids. V lost 1 base and J lost 10, with 20 bases in between. Germline V lookup: CDR1 LGHNA, CDR2 YNFKEQ. The CDR3 coding sequence is TGTGCCAGCAGCCAAGTGGTCTCTCCCCTCCTTAAGGAGCAGTTCTTC. Translated, it gives CASSQVVSPLLKEQFF.

This sequence joins TRBV28 and TRBJ2-1; tentatively, D is TRBD1 or TRBD2 (6 bases each). The CDR3 runs 11 residues. Trimming took off 11 bases at V and 8 bases at J, with 13 bases between the two ends. The germline V gene encodes CDR1 MDHEN and CDR2 SYDVKM. CDR3 amino acids: CAGGTTDEQFF. CDR3 DNA sequence: TGTGCCGGGGGGACAACGGATGAGCAGTTCTTC.

By sample share, this clonotype is medium-sized. The chain is built from TRBV12-3 or TRBV12-4 and TRBJ2-7; D may match TRBD1 or TRBD2 (6 bases each). V was trimmed by 2 bases and J by 2 bases, leaving 10 bases between them. The CDR3 spans 14 residues. CDR3 in amino acids: CASSLWGAPYEQYF. The CDR3 region has the DNA TGTGCCAGCAGTTTATGGGGGGCCCCCTACGAGCAGTACTTC.

This clonotype has a handful of counts. The chain recombines TRBV9 with TRBJ2-7; D could derive from TRBD1 or TRBD2 (5 bases each). The CDR3 covers 14 residues. From germline, CDR1 is SGDLS and CDR2 YYNGEE. The V end lost 3 bases, the J end lost 0 bases, and 10 bases lay between the germline ends. The CDR3 sequence: CASSARDLSYEQYF. For the CDR3, the DNA is TGTGCCAGCAGCGCCCGGGACCTCTCCTACGAGCAGTACTTC.

J is TRBJ2-1 and V is TRBV20-1, with D maybe TRBD2 (5 bases). Germline CDR1 DFQATT, CDR2 SNEGSKA (reference sequence). V lost 6 bases, J lost 7 bases, and 19 bases lay in between. The CDR3 loop spans 14 amino acids. The CDR3 DNA reads TGCAGTGCCCCACTAGTAGGGCCGGGGAATGAGCAGTTCTTC. It is translated as CSAPLVGPGNEQFF.

Comment on this clonotype: A much larger clone lies one base from this, so it may be a read error. For the CDR3, the DNA is TGCAGTGCTAGGGCCGGCATCTATGGCTACACCTTC. Its translation is CSARAGIYGYTF. The V and J genes are TRBV20-1 and TRBJ1-2; D is ambiguous. Germline CDR1 reads DFQATT; CDR2 reads SNEGSKA (reference sequence). V was trimmed by 3 bases and J by 4 bases, leaving 9 bases between them. The CDR3 totals 12 residues.

The chain uses TRBV6-2 or TRBV6-3 and TRBJ2-3; D remains ambiguous. Per germline, CDR1 MNHEY and CDR2 SVGEGT. CDR3 length: 14 residues. The V and J ends lost 8 bases and 6 bases respectively, with 18 bases between them. CDR3 coding DNA: TGTGCCAGCGAGCCAGAACCAGCGCGGGATACGCAGTATTTT. Translation gives CASEPEPARDTQYF.

This clonotype occurred a few times. The CDR3 sequence is CASSLGAGQDLAKNIQYF. The CDR3 DNA reads TGTGCCAGCAGCTTAGGGGCGGGGCAGGATCTAGCCAAAAACATTCAGTACTTC. V is TRBV7-9 and J is TRBJ2-4, with D perhaps matching TRBD2 (6 bases). The germline gives CDR1 SEHNR, CDR2 FQNEAQ (reference sequence). This CDR3 region has 18 residues. The V and J ends lost 1 base and 0 bases respectively, with 16 bases between them.